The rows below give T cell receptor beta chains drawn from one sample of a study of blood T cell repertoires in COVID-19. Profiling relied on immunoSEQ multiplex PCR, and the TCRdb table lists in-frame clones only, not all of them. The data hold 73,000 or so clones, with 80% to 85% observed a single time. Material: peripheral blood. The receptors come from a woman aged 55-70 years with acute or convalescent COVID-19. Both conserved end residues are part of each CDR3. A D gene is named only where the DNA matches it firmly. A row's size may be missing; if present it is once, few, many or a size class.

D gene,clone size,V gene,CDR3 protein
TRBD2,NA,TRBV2,CASSEGLAGAQQFF
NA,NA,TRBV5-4,CASSPMARRGGTEAFF
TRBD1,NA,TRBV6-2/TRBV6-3,CASSDRGVQEKLFF
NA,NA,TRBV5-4,CASSLAGGTVYGYTF
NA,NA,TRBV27,CASATGGRINSPLHF
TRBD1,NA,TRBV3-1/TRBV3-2,CASRPGQINYGYTF
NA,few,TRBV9,CASSATGHTQYF
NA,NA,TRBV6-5,CASSYSGGGSSGEAFF
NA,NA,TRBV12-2,CASRPPPGHNNNEQFF
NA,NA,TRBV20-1,CSASGGPEHGYTF
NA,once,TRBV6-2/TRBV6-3,CASSTPLARQYF
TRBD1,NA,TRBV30,CAWTRDRGAEAFF
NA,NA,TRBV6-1,CASSDRFQETQYF
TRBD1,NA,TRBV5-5,CASSAFDRGSGGYTF
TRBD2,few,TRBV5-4,CASSSVGTTGNEQFF
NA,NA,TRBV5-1,CASSLDPGSSRNYGYTF
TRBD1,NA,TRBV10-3,CAISDTGAAGNTIYF
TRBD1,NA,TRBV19,CASSLLQGAAFF
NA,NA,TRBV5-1,CASSPRTDIGGLFF
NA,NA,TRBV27,CASSLNSNYGYTF
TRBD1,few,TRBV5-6,CASSLGTGTGVDEQYF
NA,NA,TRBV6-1,CASSEVGGTTNQPQHF
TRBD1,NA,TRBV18,CASSPPGRGHTEAFF
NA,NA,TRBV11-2,CASTPGDSSYNEQFF
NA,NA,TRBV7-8,CASSLGTSAGYTF
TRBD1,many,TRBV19,CASSIGGTGNYGYTF
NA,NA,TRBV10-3,CASVGGRNQPQHF
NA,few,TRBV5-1,CASSSFMASNTEAFF
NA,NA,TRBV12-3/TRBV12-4,CASKSGGYGYTF
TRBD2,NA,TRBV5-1,CASSLKLAGGANTGELFF
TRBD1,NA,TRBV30,CAWNRDSNYNSPLHF
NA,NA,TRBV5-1,CASSFPQGNYNEQFF
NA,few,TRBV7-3,CASSLDAGQPQHF
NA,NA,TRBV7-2,CASSLVLGKEQYF
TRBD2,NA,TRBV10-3,CATASGGAQDTQYF